This entry lists 19 T cell receptor beta chains sequenced from one sample in a study of blood T cell repertoires in COVID-19. Clones were read by immunoSEQ multiplex PCR, and TCRdb kept only the in-frame ones, dropping some. Seen here are about 90,000 clones, about nine tenths observed once, and the top ten hold about 5.5%. Sequences were obtained from peripheral blood. Every receptor here comes from a man aged 50-59 years with acute or convalescent COVID-19.

This clone was seen just once. This chain uses TRBV6-5 with TRBJ2-7; a weak D match, TRBD2 (5 bases). The CDR3 contains 13 residues. Trimming shortened V by 2 bases and J by 2 bases, and 7 bases separated the two germline ends. Germline V gene data show CDR1 as MNHEY and CDR2 as SVGAGI. This CDR3 reads CASSYSGTYEQYF. CDR3 coding DNA: TGTGCCAGCAGTTACAGCGGTACCTACGAGCAGTACTTC.

The sample holds one count of this clone. The CDR3 sequence: CASISGRVSYEQYF. The CDR3, as DNA: TGTGCCAGCATTAGCGGGAGGGTTTCCTACGAGCAGTACTTC. The chain is built from TRBV2 and TRBJ2-7; TRBD2 matches at 11 bases. The CDR3 is made up of 14 amino acids. Germline loops: CDR1 SNHLY, CDR2 FYNNEI. V lost 7 bases and J lost 1; bases outside the gene matches: 3.

The rearrangement links TRBV24-1 to TRBJ1-2; D not resolved. V was cut by 2 bases and J by 3 bases, with 9 bases left in between. This CDR3 is built from 14 residues. In germline, CDR1 is KGHDR, CDR2 SFDVKD. CDR3 sequence (DNA): TGTGCCACCAGTGATTCCAGAAATGACTATGGCTACACCTTC. It encodes CATSDSRNDYGYTF.

The chain carries TRBV6-5 and TRBJ2-7; D is perhaps TRBD2 (5 bases). Trimming removed 2 bases from V and 2 bases from J, with 10 bases in between. This CDR3 spans 14 amino acids. Per germline, CDR1 MNHEY and CDR2 SVGAGI. The CDR3 DNA follows: TGTGCCAGCAGTTACGTGAGGGAACCCTACGAGCAGTACTTC. As protein: CASSYVREPYEQYF.

This sequence joins TRBV5-1 and TRBJ2-7; possibly TRBD1 for D (5 bases). V dropped 0 bases and J dropped 2 bases, with 9 bases sitting between them. Germline CDR1 SGHRS, CDR2 YFSETQ. This CDR3 is built from 14 residues. The CDR3 nucleotides are TGCGCCAGCAGCTTGGGACAGTCCACCTACGAGCAGTACTTC. This codes for CASSLGQSTYEQYF. Based on the CDR3 plus reference TRBV5-1 and TRBJ2-7, the full variable domain is KAGVTQTPRYLIKTRGQQVTLSCSPISGHRSVSWYQQTPGQGLQFLFEYFSETQRNKGNFPGRFSGRQFSNSRSEMNVSTLELGDSALYLCASSLGQSTYEQYFGPGTRLTVT.

This chain connects TRBV19 to TRBJ2-1; tentatively, D is TRBD2 (5 bases). Deletions cut 1 base from V and 6 bases from J, with 10 bases between. This CDR3 is built from 14 residues. Looked up from germline, CDR1 is LNHDA and CDR2 is SQIVND (reference sequence). The CDR3 sequence is CASSIGGSVNEQFF. The CDR3 nucleotides are TGTGCCAGTAGTATAGGGGGTAGCGTCAATGAGCAGTTCTTC.

The chain couples TRBV11-2 to TRBJ1-2; 7 nucleotides align to TRBD1. Germline CDR1 reads SGHAT; CDR2 reads FQNNGV. This CDR3 is built from 15 residues. The V gene end was trimmed by 0 bases and the J gene end by 8 bases; junction bases not matched to a gene: 9. Written as DNA, the CDR3 is TGTGCCAGCAGCTTAGATCTTGGACAGGTCGGAGGCTACACCTTC. It translates to CASSLDLGQVGGYTF. Using reference TRBV11-2 and TRBJ1-2 for the parts outside the CDR3, the full variable domain is EAGVAQSPRYKIIEKRQSVAFWCNPISGHATLYWYQQILGQGPKLLIQFQNNGVVDDSQLPKDRFSAERLKGVDSTLKIQPAKLEDSAVYLCASSLDLGQVGGYTFGSGTRLTVV.

The V gene is TRBV6-1, the J gene TRBJ2-1, with 7 bases fitting TRBD1. J gave up 4 bases and V 4 bases, and 10 bases lay outside the gene matches. The germline V gene encodes CDR1 MNHNS and CDR2 SASEGT. The CDR3 is made up of 16 amino acids. The CDR3 is CASSVPTGTTYNEQFF. CDR3 bases: TGTGCCAGCAGTGTCCCGACAGGGACAACTTACAATGAGCAGTTCTTC.

V is TRBV7-9 and J is TRBJ2-7, with a possible D match to TRBD2 (6 bases). Germline-derived CDR1 and CDR2 are SEHNR and FQNEAQ (reference sequence). V lost 8 bases to trimming and J lost 6 bases, with 11 bases between them. There are 11 residues in the CDR3. CDR3 sequence: CASGYGGEQYF. The DNA for the CDR3 is TGTGCCAGCGGTTACGGGGGCGAGCAGTACTTC.

V usage is TRBV4-1 and J usage is TRBJ1-5, with no clear D. The germline V gene encodes CDR1 MGHRA and CDR2 YSYEKL. The ends were cut back, 5 bases at V and 4 bases at J, with 12 bases in the middle. The CDR3 sequence is 14 residues long. The CDR3 here is CASSSVGSNQPQHF. CDR3 in DNA: TGCGCCAGCAGCTCAGTGGGCAGTAATCAGCCCCAGCATTTT.

Here the CDR3 DNA reads TGTGCCAGCAGGCGACAGGGGCCTGGCTACACCTTC. This translates into CASRRQGPGYTF. The rearrangement joins TRBV6-5 to TRBJ1-2; the match to TRBD1 covers 8 bases. This CDR3 is 12 amino acids long. V lost 6 bases and J lost 7; bases outside the gene matches: 4. The germline V gene encodes CDR1 MNHEY and CDR2 SVGAGI.

Only one count was recorded for this clone. The chain combines TRBV6-5 with TRBJ1-5; weak D call: TRBD1 (6 bases). The CDR3 runs 13 residues. Between the trimmed V and J ends, which lost 6 bases and 4 bases, there was a span of 10 bases. Germline V gene data show CDR1 as MNHEY and CDR2 as SVGAGI. The CDR3 DNA follows: TGTGCCAGCAGACGGACAGAGAATCAGCCCCAGCATTTT. Translated: CASRRTENQPQHF.

The chain recombines TRBV9 with TRBJ2-5; 8 bases align to TRBD2. V trimming: 4 bases; J trimming: 5 bases; junction bases outside the gene matches: 10. Germline-derived CDR1 and CDR2 are SGDLS and YYNGEE. The CDR3 is 15 residues long. This chain's CDR3 is CASSSGGGFAETQYF. CDR3 DNA sequence: TGTGCCAGCAGCTCCGGGGGGGGGTTTGCGGAGACCCAGTACTTC.

The chain carries TRBV12-3 or TRBV12-4 and TRBJ2-2; no reliable D call. The CDR3 spans 12 residues. V lost 6 bases and J lost 6, with 8 bases in between. The CDR3 sequence is CASSPLSGELFF. In nucleotides, the CDR3 is TGTGCCAGCAGCCCGTTGTCCGGGGAGCTGTTTTTT.

The CDR3 here is CASSPQGLALYYEQYF. CDR3 sequence (DNA): TGTGCCAGCAGCCCGCAAGGACTAGCTCTTTACTACGAGCAGTACTTC. The J gene is TRBJ2-7, the V gene TRBV9; 8 bases are shared with TRBD2. The germline V gene has CDR1 SGDLS and CDR2 YYNGEE. The CDR3 is 16 residues long. Trimming took 4 bases from V and 3 from J; bases not matched to a gene: 12.

The chain uses TRBV11-3 and TRBJ1-1; 8 nucleotides match TRBD1. V was clipped by 0 bases and J by 5 bases; unmatched bases: 8. CDR1 SGHNT and CDR2 YENEEA come from the germline V gene. The CDR3 runs 16 residues. The DNA for the CDR3 is TGTGCCAGCAGCTTAGATAATTGGACAGGGCGTACTGAAGCTTTCTTT. Translating it yields CASSLDNWTGRTEAFF.

This chain uses TRBV11-2 with TRBJ2-1; TRBD2 matches at 8 bases. Looked up from germline, CDR1 is SGHAT and CDR2 is FQNNGV. CDR3 size: 16 residues. The V and J ends lost 1 base and 8 bases, in that order; junction bases with no gene match: 10. The CDR3 sequence: CASSLGGLALYHEQFF. The CDR3 DNA reads TGTGCCAGCAGCTTAGGTGGACTAGCCCTTTATCATGAGCAGTTCTTC.

The chain has TRBV7-9 and TRBJ1-1; D not resolved. Trimming removed 6 bases from V and 4 bases from J, with 12 bases in between. Germline CDR1 reads SEHNR; CDR2 reads FQNEAQ (reference sequence). The CDR3 length is 13 residues. The CDR3 nucleotides read TGTGCCAGCAGTTACCTAACTGGCACTGAAGCTTTCTTT. Protein product: CASSYLTGTEAFF.

This clone was detected once. J is TRBJ2-5 and V is TRBV2, with 11 bases lining up with TRBD2. The CDR3 is 16 amino acids. From germline, CDR1 is SNHLY and CDR2 FYNNEI. V gave up 3 bases and J gave up 4 bases; unmatched junction bases: 7. CDR3 sequence: CASSDLLAGVLETQYF. DNA of the CDR3: TGTGCCAGCAGTGACCTACTAGCGGGAGTTTTAGAGACCCAGTACTTC.